The clone carrying this T cell receptor beta chain was detected many times. Its specificity is unknown. The investigators amplified TCR beta CDR3 regions from RNA transcripts. In the first-round RT-PCR of the TCR CDR3, the HTBI primer set was used. Using its own MiXCR run on the multiplex PCR reads, TCRdb lists one record per CDR3 protein. Here the sample spans around 250,000 distinct CDR3 sequences, about 17% being singletons. This entry comes from a study of T cells in Graves' hyperthyroidism and ophthalmopathy. Across the whole study: Peripheral blood was acquired at first diagnosis, ahead of any therapy whatsoever.

Study outcomes and limitations: Most expanded thyroid clonotypes above 0.001 also appeared in blood.

Uncontrolled infection, other autoimmune disease, pregnancy and lactation each barred patients from inclusion. Fresh 10 ml peripheral blood yielded PBMCs. This sequence originates from a young woman with Graves' ophthalmopathy. The sample was blood.

CDR3 in DNA: TGTGCCAGCTCACCGGGACGGCTCTACTACGAGCAGTACTTC. Translation: CASSPGRLYYEQYF. J is TRBJ2-7 and V is TRBV18, with D perhaps assigned TRBD1 or TRBD2 (5 bases each). The CDR3 sequence is 14 residues long. Germline V gene sequence: CDR1 KGHSH, CDR2 LQKENI. Trimming cost V 3 bases and J 3 bases, with 12 bases left between them.